The sample holds many counts of the clone carrying this T cell receptor beta chain. Antigen specificity is unknown. This sample stems from a study of T cells after yellow fever vaccination. Study at large: Each low-cell-number fraction was prepared by means of SMART-Seq v4 Ultra Low Input.

Study-wide points: CD4 and CD8 compartments shared a small share of clonotypes. In post-booster samples, most primary-vaccination clones reappeared (under 98% CD4, nearly 90% CD8).

By 5'RACE template switching, TCR cDNA was produced, with a universal primer site and UMIs added in the process. TCRdb reprocessed the 5' RACE reads via MiXCR and lists one record per CDR3 protein. The sample lists a few hundred thousand distinct CDR3 sequences, approximately 5.2% occurring once. Trimming took 6 bases from V and 3 from J, leaving 11 bases between them. CDR1 and CDR2 (germline): SGHTA, FQGNSA. CDR3 size: 14 residues. The sample consisted of CD4+ T cells sorted from PBMCs, taken on the day of the yellow fever booster vaccination. The source of this sequence is a man between 18 and 29 years old who received the YFV17D yellow fever vaccine. The chain is built from TRBV7-2 and TRBJ2-2; possibly TRBD2 for D (6 bases). This chain's CDR3 is CASSWRGYTGELFF. In DNA form, the CDR3 reads TGTGCCAGCAGTTGGAGGGGTTACACCGGGGAGCTGTTTTTT.